A selection of T cell receptor beta chains follows, all from one sample in a study of human T cells and chemical hapten exposure. TCRdb reprocessed the RACE reads via MiXCR and lists one record per CDR3 protein. Found here are fewer than 50,000 distinct CDR3 sequences, 3.7% of them singletons; the top ten hold 5.6%. The sequencing input was whole blood. The receptor source for this set is a human donor in good health. Some clones in this sample may be carry-over from other donors' samples. Both conserved end residues are part of each CDR3. A D gene is named only where the DNA matches it firmly. Clone size, where shown, is once, few, many, or a class for clones that have expanded.

v_gene,abundance,j_gene,d_gene,CDR3nt,CDR3aa
TRBV5-1,.,TRBJ1-1,.,TGCGCCAGCAGCTTGCAGACTTCGAGCACTGAAGCTTTCTTT,CASSLQTSSTEAFF
TRBV20-1,many,TRBJ1-6,TRBD1,TGCAGTGCTGACAGGGGAACCTTGGAGTCACCCCTCCACTTT,CSADRGTLESPLHF
TRBV12-3/TRBV12-4,many,TRBJ1-2,.,TGTGCCAGCAGTTTGGAGGTGGGCTATGGCTACACCTTC,CASSLEVGYGYTF
TRBV12-3/TRBV12-4,many,TRBJ2-7,.,TGTGCCAGCAGTTTCGGTCCATCCGGGCGCTCCTACGAGCAGTACTTC,CASSFGPSGRSYEQYF
TRBV2,many,TRBJ2-1,TRBD1,TGTGCCAGCCGGGACAGTAAACACAATGAGCAGTTCTTC,CASRDSKHNEQFF
TRBV20-1,many,TRBJ1-6,.,TGCAGTGCTAGCCCTTCTCGGGGGACGAATTCACCCCTCCACTTT,CSASPSRGTNSPLHF
TRBV28,.,TRBJ2-7,.,TGTGCCAGCAGTTTCGCCGGGACTGGGGGCTCCGAGCAGTACTTC,CASSFAGTGGSEQYF
TRBV21-1,.,TRBJ1-5,.,TGTGCCAGTCCATCACGGGACAGCGGATCCGATAGCAATCAGCCCCAGCATTTT,CASPSRDSGSDSNQPQHF
TRBV19,few,TRBJ1-2,.,TGTGCCAGTTCCTCCCTGACAGCGACCCTTCACCATGGCTACACCTTC,CASSSLTATLHHGYTF
TRBV5-1,many,TRBJ1-1,TRBD1,TGCGCCAGCAGGCGGACAGGGTCGTCGGTTATGAACACTGAAGCTTTCTTT,CASRRTGSSVMNTEAFF
TRBV10-3,.,TRBJ2-7,TRBD2,TGTGCCATCAGTGATCCAGCGGGGACCTACGAGCAGTACTTC,CAISDPAGTYEQYF
TRBV20-1,.,TRBJ1-5,.,TGCAGTGCTAGAATTGTAAATAGCAATCAGCCCCAGCATTTT,CSARIVNSNQPQHF
TRBV7-5,many,TRBJ2-4,.,.,CISVPEATAGGGNKNIQYF
TRBV9,few,TRBJ2-3,.,TGTGCCAGCAGCGTGCAGGCTAGCGGCACAGATACGCAGTATTTT,CASSVQASGTDTQYF
TRBV25-1,many,TRBJ1-2,.,TGTGCCAGCAGTGAATATAGCCAGGGCGTACGCTACACCTTC,CASSEYSQGVRYTF
TRBV2,many,TRBJ1-4,TRBD1,TGTGCCAGCAGTCTCAAGGACAGGCTTCTAAAACTGTTTTTT,CASSLKDRLLKLFF
TRBV7-9,.,TRBJ1-2,.,TGTGCCAGCAGCTGGGACGCATACTATGGCTACACCTTC,CASSWDAYYGYTF
TRBV23-1,.,TRBJ2-3,.,TGCGCCAGCAGTCAAAACGGGGGAGCGGTTACAGATACGCAGTATTTT,CASSQNGGAVTDTQYF
TRBV29-1,many,TRBJ2-7,.,TGCAGCGTTGAAGATGGGACGGCCCTGAGAGAGCAGTACTTC,CSVEDGTALREQYF
TRBV3-1,many,TRBJ1-2,.,TGTGCCAGCAGCCAATCCTACCGGGACACATATGGCTACACCTTC,CASSQSYRDTYGYTF
TRBV28,many,TRBJ1-6,.,TGTGCCAGCAGTTTTCTTTTCGATAATTCACCCCTCCACTTT,CASSFLFDNSPLHF
TRBV12-3/TRBV12-4,many,TRBJ2-1,TRBD2,TGTGCCAGCAGTCCTAGCGGGAGTGGTTCCGGAGAGCAGTTCTTC,CASSPSGSGSGEQFF
TRBV20-1,medium-sized,TRBJ2-7,.,TGCAGTGCTAGAGTTACAGGAGCCTCCTACGAGCAGTACTTC,CSARVTGASYEQYF
TRBV6-2/TRBV6-3,.,TRBJ2-2,.,TGTGCCAGCAGTTACTCGCCCAGCCGACGCACCGGGGAGCTGTTTTTT,CASSYSPSRRTGELFF
TRBV14,few,TRBJ2-2,.,TGTGCCAGCAGAAAAGAGAAAGAGAACACCGGGGAGCTGTTTTTT,CASRKEKENTGELFF
TRBV7-9,many,TRBJ1-6,.,TGTGCCAGCAGACCGACGACTACGCTCCCATCACCCCTCCACTTT,CASRPTTTLPSPLHF
TRBV3-1,many,TRBJ2-5,TRBD2,TGTGCCAGCTCTCCTATGACTAGCGGCGTAAAGACCCAGTACTTC,CASSPMTSGVKTQYF
TRBV29-1,many,TRBJ2-3,.,TGCAGCGCCTCTGAGAGCGGGTCTAGCACAGATACGCAGTATTTT,CSASESGSSTDTQYF
TRBV9,many,TRBJ1-1,.,TGTGCCAGCAGCGTAGGTCGGATGAACACTGAAGCTTTCTTT,CASSVGRMNTEAFF
TRBV5-5,many,TRBJ2-5,TRBD2,TGTGCCAGCAGCGGAACACGACTAGCGGGAGGTGTGGGAGAGACCCAGTACTTC,CASSGTRLAGGVGETQYF
TRBV29-1,many,TRBJ2-7,.,TGCAGCGTCATAGACAGAGACTACGAGCAGTACTTC,CSVIDRDYEQYF
TRBV30,few,TRBJ1-6,TRBD1,TGTGCATACAACAGGGGGTCCTATAATTCACCCCTCCACTTT,CAYNRGSYNSPLHF
TRBV13,few,TRBJ1-1,.,TGTGCCAGCCAGAGGGGGTCGCGGGAAGCTTTCTTT,CASQRGSREAFF
TRBV28,many,TRBJ2-5,.,TGTGCCAGCAGTTTCGCGGGAAGCGGCAAGACCCAGTACTTC,CASSFAGSGKTQYF
TRBV6-2/TRBV6-3,many,TRBJ2-7,.,TGTGCCAGCAGTTTTAGTGTGGAGCAGTACTTC,CASSFSVEQYF
TRBV6-1,.,TRBJ1-4,.,TGTGCCAGCAGTGAAGGGTCCTCAGGAGGTGAAAAACTGTTTTTT,CASSEGSSGGEKLFF
TRBV6-5,many,TRBJ2-1,.,TGTGCCAGCGTCAGCAGTTTTAGCTCCTACAATGAGCAGTTCTTC,CASVSSFSSYNEQFF
TRBV6-5,few,TRBJ1-2,.,TGTGCCAGCACTCGCTCCCAGGGGTCCTATGGCTACACCTTC,CASTRSQGSYGYTF
TRBV24-1,.,TRBJ2-6,TRBD2,TGTGCCACCAGTAATCCCCCTAGCGGGAGGGCTGGGGCCAACGTCCTGACTTTC,CATSNPPSGRAGANVLTF
TRBV7-9,many,TRBJ2-3,.,TGTGCCAGCAGCCGGGCGAGTTCCAGCACAGATACGCAGTATTTT,CASSRASSSTDTQYF
TRBV28,few,TRBJ2-5,.,TGTGCCAGCAGTCTACCCCGGGACCGACCTCCAGAGACCCAGTACTTC,CASSLPRDRPPETQYF
TRBV18,many,TRBJ1-4,.,TGTGCCAGCTCACTCGACAGTAATGAAAAACTGTTTTTT,CASSLDSNEKLFF
TRBV4-1,few,TRBJ2-5,.,TGCGCCAGCAGCCACGAGCCGCGGGGGCGAGAGACCCAGTACTTC,CASSHEPRGRETQYF
TRBV29-1,few,TRBJ1-4,.,TGCAGCGTTCTCTCTTACACAACTAATGAAAAACTGTTTTTT,CSVLSYTTNEKLFF
TRBV4-1,.,TRBJ2-7,.,TGCGCCAGCAGCCTCGGCCATCTAGTCTACGAGCAGTACTTC,CASSLGHLVYEQYF
TRBV20-1,few,TRBJ1-1,TRBD1,TGCAGTGCTAGGGTTACAGGGGGCACTGAAGCTTTCTTT,CSARVTGGTEAFF
TRBV27,many,TRBJ1-1,.,TGTGCCAGCAGCCCGACAGTGAACACTGAAGCTTTCTTT,CASSPTVNTEAFF
TRBV2,many,TRBJ2-2,.,TGTGCCAGCGTTCGGGACTCCCAACCCGGGGAGCTGTTTTTT,CASVRDSQPGELFF
TRBV3-1,many,TRBJ1-5,.,TGTGCCAGCAGCCAAGCCCACACAGGGAATCAGCCCCAGCATTTT,CASSQAHTGNQPQHF
TRBV30,many,TRBJ2-1,TRBD2,TGTGCCTGGAGCCCCGCTCGCGGGGGGTCAAGTGAGCAGTTCTTC,CAWSPARGGSSEQFF
TRBV7-6,many,TRBJ2-2,.,TGTGCCAGCAGCTTAGGGGTAATGGTTAGCTTAGGGCCGAACACCGGGGAGCTGTTTTTT,CASSLGVMVSLGPNTGELFF
TRBV28,many,TRBJ1-2,.,TGTGCCAGCAGATGGGGCGCTGACTATGGCTACACCTTC,CASRWGADYGYTF
TRBV27,many,TRBJ2-5,.,TGTGCCAGCAGTTTAAAGGCTAGTCGTAGCTCGGCAGAGACCCAGTACTTC,CASSLKASRSSAETQYF